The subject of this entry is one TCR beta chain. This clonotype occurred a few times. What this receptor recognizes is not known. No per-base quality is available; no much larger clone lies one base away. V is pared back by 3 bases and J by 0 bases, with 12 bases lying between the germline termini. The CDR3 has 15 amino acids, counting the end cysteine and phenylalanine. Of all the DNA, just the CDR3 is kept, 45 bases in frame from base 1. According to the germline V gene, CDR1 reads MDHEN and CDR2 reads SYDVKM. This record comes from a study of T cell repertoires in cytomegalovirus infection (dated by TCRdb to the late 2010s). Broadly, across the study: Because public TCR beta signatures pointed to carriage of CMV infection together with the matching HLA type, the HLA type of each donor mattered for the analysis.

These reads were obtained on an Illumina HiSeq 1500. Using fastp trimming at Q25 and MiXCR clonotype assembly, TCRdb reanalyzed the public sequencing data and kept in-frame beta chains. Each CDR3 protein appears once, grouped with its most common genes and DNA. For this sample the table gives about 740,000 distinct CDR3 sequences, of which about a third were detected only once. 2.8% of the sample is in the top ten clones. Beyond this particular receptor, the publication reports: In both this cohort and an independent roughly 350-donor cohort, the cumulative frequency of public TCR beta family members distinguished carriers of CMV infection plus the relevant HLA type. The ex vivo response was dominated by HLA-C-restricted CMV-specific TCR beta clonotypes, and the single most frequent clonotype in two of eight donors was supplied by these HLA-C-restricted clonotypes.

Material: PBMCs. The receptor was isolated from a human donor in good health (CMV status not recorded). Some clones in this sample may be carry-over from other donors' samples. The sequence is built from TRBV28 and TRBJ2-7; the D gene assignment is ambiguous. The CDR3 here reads CASSLRLLISYEQYF. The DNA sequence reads TGTGCCAGCAGTTTGAGACTGCTTATCTCCTACGAGCAGTACTTC.